The subject of this entry is one T cell receptor (beta chain). The sample originates from a study of cytomegalovirus exposure and HLA in healthy donors. 60 Vbeta and 13 Jbeta primers were used in PCR. Measured with immunoSEQ multiplex PCR; TCRdb has only the in-frame clones, and not every one. The table has under 95,000 clones, 80% seen once. The CDR3 loop spans 16 amino acids. Germline trimming cut 7 bases from V and 7 bases from J; bases unmatched to any gene: 18. In germline, CDR1 is LNHDA, CDR2 SQIVND (reference sequence). The TCR comes from a male donor in good health and CMV-seronegative. Sequenced sample: PBMCs. The chain combines TRBV19 with TRBJ1-2; 7 bases fit TRBD1. The CDR3 DNA follows: TGTGCCAGTACCATAGCCACGAGGGGGCCGTTAGGTGGCTACACCTTC. Protein product: CASTIATRGPLGGYTF.